The 5 T cell receptor beta chains below all came from one sample that was sequenced in a study of T cells after somatic rescue of genetic block. Clones were sequenced by immunoSEQ multiplex PCR, and TCRdb holds only the in-frame ones, with some missing. The table shows under 150,000 clones, with about 89% occurring only once. The specimen sequenced was peripheral blood mononuclear cells (PBMCs). The source of these receptors is a woman aged 18-30 years.

This chain joins TRBV5-1 and TRBJ1-2; perhaps TRBD1 as D (5 bases). CDR3 length equals 14 residues. Germline-derived CDR1 and CDR2 are SGHRS and YFSETQ. Trimming shortened V by 5 bases and J by 0 bases, and 11 bases separated the two germline ends. The CDR3 protein is CASRRGAPNYGYTF. The CDR3, as DNA: TGCGCCAGCAGGCGAGGGGCCCCTAACTATGGCTACACCTTC.

This clone was detected only once. V is TRBV19 and J is TRBJ1-5; D is perhaps TRBD1 (5 bases). V was shortened by 10 bases and J by 5 bases, with 15 bases between the two germline ends. CDR3 length: 13 residues. From germline, CDR1 is LNHDA and CDR2 SQIVND (reference sequence). CDR3 coding DNA: TGTGCCACCGAGGGGCAGGCCTATCAGCCCCAGCATTTT. This gives the protein CATEGQAYQPQHF.

The chain combines TRBV11-3 with TRBJ2-4; 8 positions agree with TRBD1. V lost 4 bases to trimming and J lost 1 base; unmatched junction nucleotides: 3. Per the germline V gene, CDR1 is SGHNT and CDR2 is YENEEA. The CDR3 contains 15 residues. The CDR3 spells CASSSYRGAKNIQYF. The CDR3 DNA sequence: TGTGCCAGCAGCTCGTACAGGGGGGCCAAAAACATTCAGTACTTC.

This chain joins TRBV10-3 and TRBJ2-5; 12 bases agree with TRBD2. Germline V gene lookup returns CDR1 ENHRY and CDR2 SYGVKD. The CDR3 spans 14 residues. With 6 bases clipped from V and 4 bases from J, the junction kept 3 bases outside the gene matches. The CDR3 nucleotides read TGTGCCATCAGGCCTAGCGGGGGGGTAGAGACCCAGTACTTC. Its translation is CAIRPSGGVETQYF.

This clone has just a few counts. In nucleotides, the CDR3 is TGCGCCAGCAGCTTGAAGGGTGGCGCCGGGGAGCTGTTTTTT. This codes for CASSLKGGAGELFF. V gene TRBV5-1 combines with J gene TRBJ2-2, with D uncertain. CDR1 is SGHRS, CDR2 YFSETQ, per germline. Between the trimmed V and J ends, which lost 1 base and 6 bases, there was a span of 10 bases. This CDR3 has 14 residues. Full variable domain (outside the CDR3, taken from reference TRBV5-1 and TRBJ2-2): KAGVTQTPRYLIKTRGQQVTLSCSPISGHRSVSWYQQTPGQGLQFLFEYFSETQRNKGNFPGRFSGRQFSNSRSEMNVSTLELGDSALYLCASSLKGGAGELFFGEGSRLTVL.